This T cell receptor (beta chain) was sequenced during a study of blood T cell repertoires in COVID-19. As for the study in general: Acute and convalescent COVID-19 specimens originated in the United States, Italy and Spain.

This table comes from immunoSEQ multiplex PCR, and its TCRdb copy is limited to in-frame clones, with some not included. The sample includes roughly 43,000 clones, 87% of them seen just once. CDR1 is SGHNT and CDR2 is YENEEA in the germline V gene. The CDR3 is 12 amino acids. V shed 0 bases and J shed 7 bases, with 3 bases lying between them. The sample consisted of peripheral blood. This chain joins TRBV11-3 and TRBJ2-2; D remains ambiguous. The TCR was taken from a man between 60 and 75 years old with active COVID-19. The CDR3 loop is CASSLDFGELFF. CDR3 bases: TGTGCCAGCAGCTTAGACTTCGGGGAGCTGTTTTTT. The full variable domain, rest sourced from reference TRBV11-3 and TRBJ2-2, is EAGVVQSPRYKIIEKKQPVAFWCNPISGHNTLYWYLQNLGQGPELLIRYENEEAVDDSQLPKDRFSAERLKGVDSTLKIQPAELGDSAVYLCASSLDFGELFFGEGSRLTVL.